Listed below are T cell receptor beta chains from one sample, sequenced in a study of OX40 agonist ivuxolimab in advanced cancers. TCRdb keeps only in-frame clones here, not all; method: immunoSEQ multiplex PCR. The table records around 140,000 clones, approximately 94% of them present only once. The sequencing here drew on CD4+ or CD8+ T cells sorted from blood, taken in a trial of the OX40 agonist ivuxolimab. These receptors all come from an adult with an advanced solid tumor such as melanoma, head and neck, liver or kidney cancer. The CDR3 runs from the conserved cysteine through the conserved F or W. A D gene is named only where the DNA matches it firmly. Clone size is given for some rows only: seen once, a few or many times, or a class if the clone is expanded.

d_gene	abundance	v_gene	j_gene	CDR3aa	CDR3nt
TRBD1	.	TRBV5-4	TRBJ2-7	CASSLVRTGGYEQYF	TGTGCCAGCAGCTTGGTCCGGACAGGGGGCTACGAGCAGTACTTC
.	.	TRBV10-3	TRBJ1-3	CAISESINSGNTIYF	TGTGCCATCAGTGAGTCTATTAACTCTGGAAACACCATATATTTT
.	.	TRBV6-5	TRBJ1-1	CASSSYTMNTEAFF	TGTGCCAGCAGTAGTTACACAATGAACACTGAAGCTTTCTTT
TRBD2	.	TRBV27	TRBJ2-1	CASSPVLISGEAYNEQFF	TGTGCCAGCAGTCCGGTCCTGATAAGCGGGGAAGCTTACAATGAGCAGTTCTTC
.	medium-sized	TRBV7-6	TRBJ1-1	CASSRGAGGTEAFF	TGTGCCAGCAGTCGCGGGGCGGGGGGCACTGAAGCTTTCTTT
.	.	TRBV10-1	TRBJ2-3	CATRSGSTDTQYF	TGCGCCACCAGGTCGGGCAGCACAGATACGCAGTATTTT
TRBD2	.	TRBV27	TRBJ2-2	CASSSRLAGGLRSDTGELFF	TGTGCCAGCAGTTCACGACTAGCGGGGGGGCTCAGGTCGGACACCGGGGAGCTGTTTTTT
.	.	TRBV15	TRBJ1-5	CATSRDRVGQPQHF	TGTGCCACCAGCAGAGACAGGGTAGGTCAGCCCCAGCATTTT
TRBD1	.	TRBV11-1	TRBJ1-2	CASSLARDRGGNYGYTF	TGTGCCAGCAGCTTAGCCCGGGACAGGGGAGGCAACTATGGCTACACCTTC
.	.	TRBV11-2	TRBJ1-1	CASTPRGNVAFF	TGTGCCAGCACTCCGAGGGGGAATGTAGCTTTCTTT
.	.	TRBV28	TRBJ2-5	CASSGGGRGQETQYF	TGTGCCAGCAGTGGTGGGGGGCGAGGACAAGAGACCCAGTACTTC
.	once	TRBV5-4	TRBJ1-4	CASSQNEKLFF	TGTGCCAGCAGCCAGAATGAAAAACTGTTTTTT
.	once	TRBV9	TRBJ1-4	CASSPGGYNEKLFF	TGTGCCTCCTCCCCGGGGGGCTATAATGAAAAACTGTTTTTT
.	few	TRBV10-3	TRBJ2-7	CAISPRGYEQYF	TGTGCCATCAGCCCGAGGGGTTACGAGCAGTACTTC
TRBD1	.	TRBV7-2	TRBJ2-7	CASSLGPRTGQQYF	TGTGCCAGCAGCTTAGGTCCCAGGACAGGGCAGCAGTACTTC
.	.	TRBV4-1	TRBJ1-5	CASSQDMSQGLNQPQHF	TGCGCCAGCAGCCAAGATATGAGCCAGGGCCTCAATCAGCCCCAGCATTTT
.	.	TRBV18	TRBJ2-2	CASSPRNTGELFF	TGTGCCAGCTCACCAAGAAACACCGGGGAGCTGTTTTTT
.	.	TRBV7-2	TRBJ1-6	CASSFSSSSYNSPLHF	TGTGCCAGCAGCTTTAGCTCCAGCTCCTATAATTCACCCCTCCACTTT
.	.	TRBV27	TRBJ1-2	CASSLRGGGYTF	TGTGCCAGCAGTTTACGAGGGGGTGGCTACACCTTC
TRBD1	once	TRBV4-3	TRBJ2-7	CASSQDLKGAWAYF	TGCGCCAGCAGCCAAGATTTGAAGGGGGCATGGGCGTACTTC
.	.	TRBV6-5	TRBJ1-5	CAIQNSNQPQHF	TGTGCCATCCAAAATAGCAATCAGCCCCAGCATTTT
.	few	TRBV30	TRBJ1-1	CAWRTSGTVNTEAFF	TGTGCCTGGAGGACCTCCGGAACTGTGAACACTGAAGCTTTCTTT
.	.	TRBV2	TRBJ1-1	CASTPVGRDTEAFF	TGTGCCAGCACCCCCGTGGGGAGGGACACTGAAGCTTTCTTT
.	.	TRBV6-5	TRBJ2-4	CASSRGTVGDIQYF	TGTGCCAGCAGCAGGGGAACGGTTGGGGACATTCAGTACTTC
TRBD1	.	TRBV7-9	TRBJ1-2	CASKQTGSGGYTF	TGTGCCAGCAAACAGACAGGGTCAGGTGGCTACACCTTC
.	.	TRBV7-2	TRBJ1-2	CASSLTGGYGYTF	TGTGCCAGCAGCTTAACAGGAGGCTATGGCTACACCTTC
.	.	TRBV6-4	TRBJ1-2	CASSYDYGYTF	TGTGCCAGCAGTTACGACTATGGCTACACCTTC
TRBD1	.	TRBV5-4	TRBJ2-5	CASRLDRGSETQYF	TGTGCCAGCAGACTCGACAGGGGATCAGAGACCCAGTACTTC
.	.	TRBV5-5	TRBJ2-1	CASSLRLSGDNDEQFF	TGTGCCAGCAGCTTGCGGCTCTCGGGAGACAACGATGAGCAGTTCTTC
.	.	TRBV18	TRBJ1-5	CASSPNRALNQPQHF	TGTGCCAGCTCACCAAACAGGGCTCTAAATCAGCCCCAGCATTTT
TRBD1	.	TRBV5-6	TRBJ2-5	CASSRSGTAETQYF	TGTGCCAGCAGCCGATCCGGGACAGCAGAGACCCAGTACTTC
.	.	TRBV5-1	TRBJ2-7	CASSLFTGLLEQYF	TGCGCCAGCAGCTTGTTCACAGGGCTCCTCGAGCAGTACTTC
.	.	TRBV20-1	TRBJ2-7	CSAPRATEQYF	TGCAGTGCCCCACGGGCCACCGAGCAGTACTTC
TRBD1	.	TRBV5-4	TRBJ1-4	CASSRTGSYEKLFF	TGTGCCAGCAGCCGGACAGGGTCCTATGAAAAACTGTTTTTT
TRBD2	once	TRBV10-1	TRBJ2-2	CASSEWGGNTGELFF	TGCGCCAGCAGTGAGTGGGGGGGGAACACCGGGGAGCTGTTTTTT
.	once	TRBV19	TRBJ2-5	CASSTAGKETQYF	TGTGCCAGTAGTACAGCAGGGAAAGAGACCCAGTACTTC
.	.	TRBV7-2	TRBJ1-2	CASSSSSGTQGNYGYTF	TGTGCCAGCAGCTCTTCATCCGGGACCCAGGGGAACTATGGCTACACCTTC
TRBD1	.	TRBV20-1	TRBJ2-4	CGGQGQNIQYF	TGCGGGGGACAGGGCCAAAACATTCAGTACTTC
TRBD2	.	TRBV7-8	TRBJ2-1	CASSLKREGLTREQFF	TGTGCCAGCAGCTTAAAGCGGGAGGGCCTAACCCGAGAGCAGTTCTTC
.	.	TRBV4-3	TRBJ2-2	CASSHSTGELFF	TGCGCCAGCAGCCATAGCACCGGGGAGCTGTTTTTT
TRBD2	.	TRBV27	TRBJ2-1	CASSLFGREGRNEQFF	TGTGCCAGCAGTTTATTCGGCCGGGAGGGCCGCAATGAGCAGTTCTTC
TRBD2	.	TRBV7-2	TRBJ2-3	CASSFSGATDTQYF	TGTGCCAGCAGCTTTAGCGGGGCAACAGATACGCAGTATTTT
.	.	TRBV7-6	TRBJ2-7	CASSLWSEQYF	TGTGCCAGCAGCTTATGGAGCGAGCAGTACTTC
.	once	TRBV19	TRBJ2-3	CVSSNLNESTDTQYF	TGTGTAAGTAGTAACCTCAACGAAAGCACAGATACGCAGTATTTT
.	.	TRBV7-8	TRBJ2-1	CASSLKGRAPNEQFF	TGTGCCAGCAGCTTAAAAGGGCGGGCCCCGAATGAGCAGTTCTTC
TRBD1	.	TRBV28	TRBJ1-2	CASTRDRVNYGYTF	TGTGCCAGCACCCGGGACAGGGTTAACTATGGCTACACCTTC
.	.	TRBV2	TRBJ2-7	CASSEGGSFSYEQYF	TGTGCCAGCAGTGAAGGGGGGAGTTTCTCCTACGAGCAGTACTTC
.	.	TRBV7-2	TRBJ1-2	CASSSRQVNYGYTF	TGTGCCAGCAGCAGTCGACAGGTTAACTATGGCTACACCTTC
.	.	TRBV7-3	TRBJ1-1	CASSLNGRNTEAFF	TGTGCCAGCAGCTTAAACGGCAGGAACACTGAAGCTTTCTTT